In its sample, the clone carrying this T cell receptor (beta chain) was seen once. The target antigen is unknown. These data come from a study of CD8+ T cells in alopecia areata. General study points: Scalp data also include sequences from resident alphabeta T cells of normal skin.

Reverse transcribed after extraction, RNA yielded cDNA as the sequencing template. Generated by immunoSEQ multiplex PCR, the TCRdb table keeps only in-frame clones and is missing some. The sample lists some 150,000 clones, around 83% occurring once. V dropped 8 bases and J dropped 8 bases, with 18 bases sitting between them. The CDR3 is 13 residues long. CDR1 is MNHEY, CDR2 SMNVEV, per germline (reference sequence). As for treatment: oral pan-JAK inhibitor, 5-10 mg twice daily. Alopecia areata patients gave lesional scalp punch biopsies and peripheral blood samples. This material consisted of CD8+ T cells sorted from blood, taken at week 4, from a patient treated with tofacitinib. The rearrangement uses TRBV27 and TRBJ1-2, with D hard to call. The TCR originated in a human donor with alopecia areata. The CDR3 DNA is TGTGCCAGCGCCAGGCCAGGCCTTTGGGGCTACACCTTC. Its protein is CASARPGLWGYTF.